This T cell receptor (beta chain) appears in the sequencing data of a study of shared clonotypes between healthy human individuals. Study-wide results and caveats: Clonotypes not shared had lower generation probabilities than those common to all four donors.

Trimming took off 2 bases at V and 0 bases at J, with 12 bases between the two ends. Germline V lookup: CDR1 SNHLY, CDR2 FYNNEI. CDR3 length equals 16 residues. The method was immunoSEQ multiplex PCR; TCRdb's version includes in-frame clones alone and lacks a portion of them. The sample consists of 600,000 to 700,000 clones, about 80% of them appearing once. Notes on this clone: Its antigen is unidentified.

The source material was memory CD4+ T cells sorted from blood. Indicated subset: CD45RA-negative fraction. V gene TRBV2 combines with J gene TRBJ2-3; D is uncertain. This clonotype was sampled from a woman in her 30s in good health. Here the CDR3 reads CASSERAYSSTDTQYF. The CDR3 nucleotides read TGTGCCAGCAGTGAAAGGGCATACTCTAGCACAGATACGCAGTATTTT.